This TCR beta chain comes out of a study of early T cells in non-severe SARS-CoV-2 infection (dated by TCRdb to 2020 to 2023). Concerning the study at large: Bulk RNA from unsorted whole blood was used for TCR sequencing, so alpha and beta chains could not be paired.

The CDR3 holds 17 amino acids from the cysteine to the phenylalanine. Only the CDR3 DNA stays, 51 bases, in frame from base 1. Trimming accounts for 9 bases at V and 2 bases at J, while the number of junction bases matched to no gene is 13. Results the study describes overall, beyond this receptor: VDJdb matching was skewed toward anti-spike CD8 responses, so virus-specific expansions were likely underestimated and private and CD4 specificities were missed.

This clonotype was seen repeatedly, ten times or more. The antigen it binds to is not known. No qualities accompany the bases; no much larger clone lies one base away. The study was a case-control design nested within a healthcare worker cohort in London, UK, with weekly nasopharyngeal swab PCR tests and blood sampling. Healthcare workers were recruited during the week of the UK lockdown, between 23 and 31 March 2020, and followed weekly for up to roughly 15 weeks. The library relied on 5' RACE. The instrument was a NextSeq 500. Unique molecular identifiers were attached to individual cDNA molecules in the TCR library protocol so that sequencing error and PCR bias could be corrected. Sequencing covered both TCR alpha and beta chains, and within each sample the abundances of alpha and beta sequences were tightly co-correlated. Per the source publication's procedure: Decombinator V4 was used to annotate TCR sequences for V gene, J gene and CDR3. TCRs were defined as expanded if a significant change between any two time points was detected under a Poisson model with p below 0.0001. TCR abundances were normalised to the total number of TCRs sequenced in each sample and reported as counts per million. MAIT TCRs were defined by TRAV1-2 paired with TRAJ12, TRAJ20 or TRAJ33, and iNKT TCRs by TRAV10 paired with TRAJ18. VDJdb, accessed 1 November 2021, was searched for CMV, EBV and SARS-CoV-2 annotated TCRs, with TCRs annotated for multiple antigens excluded. TCRdb reprocessing: public reads trimmed at Q25 with fastp, clones called with MiXCR, in-frame beta chains kept. Each entry merges the rows of one CDR3 protein and shows their most common DNA and genes. The V and J calls shown here were made by TCRdb, not taken from the authors' results. For this sample there are roughly 32,000 distinct CDR3 sequences; 3% to 5% appear just once. Of the sample, roughly 8.2% falls within the top ten clones.

The chain is encoded by TRBV12-3 or TRBV12-4 joined to TRBJ2-3, and 11 bases in between align with TRBD2. Material: whole blood. This clonotype originated in an adult who was a healthcare worker with PCR-confirmed SARS-CoV-2 infection or an uninfected control (not recorded which). The encoded CDR3 is CASAHPGLADYTDTQYF. The bases read TGTGCCAGTGCACATCCGGGACTAGCGGACTACACAGATACGCAGTATTTT.